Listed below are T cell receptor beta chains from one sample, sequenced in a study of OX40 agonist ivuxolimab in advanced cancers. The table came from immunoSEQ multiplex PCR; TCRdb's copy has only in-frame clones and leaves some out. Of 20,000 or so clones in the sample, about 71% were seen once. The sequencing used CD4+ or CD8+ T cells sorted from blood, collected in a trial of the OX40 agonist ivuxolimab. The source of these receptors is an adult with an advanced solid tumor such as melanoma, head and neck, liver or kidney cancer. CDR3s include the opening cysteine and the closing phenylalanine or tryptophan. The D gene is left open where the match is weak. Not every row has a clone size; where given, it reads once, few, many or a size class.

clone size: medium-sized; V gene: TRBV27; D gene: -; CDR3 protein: CASSLADSNQPQHF
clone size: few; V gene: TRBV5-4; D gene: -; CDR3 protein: CASSLGMGNYEQYF
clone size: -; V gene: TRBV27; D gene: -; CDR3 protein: CASSPDRFVNEQFF
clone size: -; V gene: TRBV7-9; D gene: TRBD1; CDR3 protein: CASSFGTGLDEQFF
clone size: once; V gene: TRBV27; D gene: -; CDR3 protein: CASSPYRDNEQFF
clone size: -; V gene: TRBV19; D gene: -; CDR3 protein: CASSIVQGNTEAFF
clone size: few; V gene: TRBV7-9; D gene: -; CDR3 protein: CASSRNQPQHF
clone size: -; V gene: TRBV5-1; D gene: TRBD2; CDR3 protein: CASSLETSGSSYNEQFF
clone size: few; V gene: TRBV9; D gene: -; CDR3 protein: CASSVEGRLNQPQHF
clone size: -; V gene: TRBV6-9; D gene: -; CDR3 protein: CASSYGPLPNEQFF
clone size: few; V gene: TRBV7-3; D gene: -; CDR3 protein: CASSLQGSPYNEQFF
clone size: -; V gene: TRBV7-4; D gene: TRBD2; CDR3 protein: CASSATSGNAGSYNEQFF
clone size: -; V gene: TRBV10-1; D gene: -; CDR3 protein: CASRGTTTEAFF
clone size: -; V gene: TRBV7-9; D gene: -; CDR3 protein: CATQRARAGSYGYTF
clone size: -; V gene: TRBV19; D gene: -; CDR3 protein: CASSLAGNTEAFF
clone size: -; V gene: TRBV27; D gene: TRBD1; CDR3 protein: CASRTGANTGELFF
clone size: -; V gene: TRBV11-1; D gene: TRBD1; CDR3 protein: CASSAPGQPYEQYF
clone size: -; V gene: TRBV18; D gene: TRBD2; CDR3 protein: CASSTSGSTDTQYF
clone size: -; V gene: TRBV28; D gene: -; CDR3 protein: CASRLWGEEDEKLFF
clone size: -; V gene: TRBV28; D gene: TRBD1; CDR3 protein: CASSSLRDRLANTQYF
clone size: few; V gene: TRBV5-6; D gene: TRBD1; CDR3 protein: CASSFSTGLVETQYF
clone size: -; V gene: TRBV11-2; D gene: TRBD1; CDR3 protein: CASSLDGRGLYNEQFF
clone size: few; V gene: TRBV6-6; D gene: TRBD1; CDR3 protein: CASSTGQVRAYNEQFF
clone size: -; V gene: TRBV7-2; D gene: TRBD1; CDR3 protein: CAITGTGAYNEQFF
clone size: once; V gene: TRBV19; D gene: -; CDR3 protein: CASRGWSTEAFF
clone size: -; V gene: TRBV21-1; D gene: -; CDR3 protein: CASSASTSGRVRYF
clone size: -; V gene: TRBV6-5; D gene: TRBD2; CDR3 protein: CASSYGLAGTYEQYF
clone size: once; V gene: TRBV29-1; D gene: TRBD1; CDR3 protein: CSAEAGQGSLVWGYTF
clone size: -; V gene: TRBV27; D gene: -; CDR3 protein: CASSSISGPNTEAFF